The 27 T cell receptor beta chains in this list originate from one sample, sequenced in a study of cytomegalovirus exposure and HLA in healthy donors. The PCR ran on 60 Vbeta and 13 Jbeta primers. Generated by immunoSEQ multiplex PCR, the TCRdb table keeps only in-frame clones and is missing some. The table includes around 220,000 clones, approximately 80% detected once. The sample taken for sequencing was PBMCs. The receptors derive from a girl between 10 and 17 years old in good health and CMV-seronegative.

This clone was detected only a few times. The rearrangement uses TRBV4-3 and TRBJ2-2; unclear D gene. V lost 1 base to trimming and J lost 4 bases, with 7 bases between them. Germline CDR1 is LGHNA and CDR2 is YSLEER. CDR3 length: 14 amino acids. The CDR3 coding sequence is TGCGCCAGCAGCCAAGCCGACACCACCGGGGAGCTGTTTTTT. Translating it yields CASSQADTTGELFF.

The rearrangement joins TRBV7-2 to TRBJ2-5; TRBD2 agrees at 14 bases. The germline CDR1 and CDR2 sequences are SGHTA and FQGNSA. The V and J ends lost 5 bases and 1 base, in that order; junction bases with no gene match: 9. CDR3 length: 18 amino acids. CDR3 amino acids: CASSRGLAGVYLQETQYF. The CDR3, as DNA: TGTGCCAGCAGCCGGGGACTAGCGGGAGTATACCTCCAAGAGACCCAGTACTTC.

The chain couples TRBV9 to TRBJ2-1, with D unclear. Per the germline V gene, CDR1 is SGDLS and CDR2 is YYNGEE. V was shortened by 6 bases and J by 5 bases, with 15 bases between the two germline ends. The CDR3 contains 14 residues. CDR3 protein: CASKRSPQDNEQFF. CDR3 DNA sequence: TGTGCCAGCAAGAGATCCCCCCAGGACAATGAGCAGTTCTTC.

This sequence joins TRBV11-2 and TRBJ2-1; the D gene is possibly TRBD2 (6 bases). Germline CDR1 reads SGHAT; CDR2 reads FQNNGV. The V end lost 4 bases, the J end lost 2 bases, and 9 bases lay between the germline ends. The CDR3 runs to 14 residues. In DNA, the CDR3 is TGTGCCAGCAGCTCGGACTACCCCTACAATGAGCAGTTCTTC. It translates to CASSSDYPYNEQFF.

V is TRBV2 and J is TRBJ2-2; D remains unclear. Germline CDR1 and CDR2: SNHLY and FYNNEI. With 8 bases removed from V and 3 bases from J, the gap between germline ends came to 7 bases. CDR3 length: 12 amino acids. The CDR3 here is CASERYTGELFF. The DNA for the CDR3 is TGTGCCAGCGAGCGATACACCGGGGAGCTGTTTTTT.

The chain is built from TRBV5-4 and TRBJ1-6, with D perhaps matching TRBD1 (6 bases). CDR1 SGHNT and CDR2 YYREEE come from the germline V gene (reference sequence). V was shortened by 3 bases and J by 10 bases, with 14 bases between the two germline ends. The CDR3 is made up of 14 amino acids. CDR3 protein: CASSSQGPGSPLHF. CDR3 DNA sequence: TGTGCCAGCAGCTCACAGGGTCCCGGCTCACCCCTCCACTTT.

The count of this clone is one. This chain uses TRBV19 with TRBJ1-5, with TRBD1 matching over 7 bases. The CDR3 covers 14 residues. CDR1 and CDR2 from the germline V gene are LNHDA and SQIVND (reference sequence). After removal of 5 bases from V and 7 bases from J, the junction contained 8 bases not matched to a gene. The DNA of the CDR3 is TGTGCCAGTAGTGTGGGACAGTTCAACCAGCCCCAGCATTTT. Translation: CASSVGQFNQPQHF.

This clone was counted between two and nine times. The chain recombines TRBV5-4 with TRBJ2-7; a weak D match, TRBD2 (6 bases). There are 12 residues in the CDR3. Trimming shortened V by 1 base and J by 5 bases, and 7 bases separated the two germline ends. The germline CDR1 and CDR2 sequences are SGHNT and YYREEE (reference sequence). The CDR3 nucleotides read TGTGCCAGCAGCTTGACGGGAGACGAGCAGTACTTC. This gives the protein CASSLTGDEQYF.

This clone was picked up a small number of times. J is TRBJ2-7 and V is TRBV15; D is perhaps TRBD2 (5 bases). The CDR3 runs 15 residues. Per germline, CDR1 LNHNV and CDR2 YYDKDF (reference sequence). With 5 bases removed from V and 0 bases from J, the gap between germline ends came to 14 bases. The CDR3 DNA follows: TGTGCCACCAGCTCGGAGAGGGCGAGCTCCTACGAGCAGTACTTC. Translated: CATSSERASSYEQYF.

The chain joins TRBV5-4 to TRBJ2-3; the D gene is possibly TRBD1 (5 bases). V shed 5 bases and J shed 1 base, with 20 bases lying between them. The length of the CDR3 is 17 residues. Germline V gene lookup returns CDR1 SGHNT and CDR2 YYREEE (reference sequence). The CDR3 reads CASRGQGIGIGTDTQYF. CDR3 in DNA: TGTGCCAGCAGGGGTCAGGGAATCGGAATTGGCACAGATACGCAGTATTTT.

This chain uses TRBV29-1 with TRBJ2-4; tentatively, D is TRBD1 (6 bases). CDR3 length: 13 residues. Germline V gives CDR1 SQVTM, CDR2 ANQGSEA. V shed 7 bases and J shed 0 bases, with 10 bases lying between them. The CDR3 sequence: CSGQEPAKNIQYF. The DNA for the CDR3 is TGCAGCGGACAGGAACCAGCCAAAAACATTCAGTACTTC.

The chain uses TRBV30 and TRBJ1-2; maybe TRBD1 (6 bases). The ends were cut back, 7 bases at V and 3 bases at J, with 12 bases in the middle. The V gene's germline CDR1 is GTSNPN and CDR2 SVGIG (reference sequence). This CDR3 has 12 amino acids. The CDR3 region is CAFHRVDYGYTF. CDR3 sequence (DNA): TGTGCCTTTCACAGGGTTGACTATGGCTACACCTTC.

The count of this clone is one. The chain has TRBV2 and TRBJ2-7; D is unresolved. The CDR3 totals 12 residues. Germline CDR1 SNHLY, CDR2 FYNNEI. The V gene lost 10 bases and the J gene lost 2 bases, with 12 bases spanning the gap. CDR3 sequence: CATAQVAYEQYF. The CDR3, as DNA: TGTGCCACCGCTCAGGTTGCCTACGAGCAGTACTTC.

V and J are TRBV5-1 and TRBJ2-1; D is perhaps TRBD2 (6 bases). This CDR3 region has 16 residues. V lost 4 bases and J lost 2, with 16 bases in between. In germline, CDR1 is SGHRS, CDR2 YFSETQ. The CDR3 bases are TGCGCCAGCAGCCTGGACGGGAGCATGGCCTACAATGAGCAGTTCTTC. Translation: CASSLDGSMAYNEQFF.

In nucleotides, the CDR3 is TGCGCCAGCAGCCAAGATGGGAACGGGGGTAGGTCTTCGGGGGATACGCAGTATTTT. It specifies CASSQDGNGGRSSGDTQYF. The chain combines TRBV4-1 with TRBJ2-3, with TRBD2 as a possible D gene (6 bases). The CDR3 runs 19 residues. The V end lost 0 bases, the J end lost 6 bases, and 25 bases lay between the germline ends. The V gene's germline CDR1 is MGHRA and CDR2 YSYEKL.

The chain employs TRBV7-9 and TRBJ2-4; no clear D. The V gene lost 7 bases and the J gene lost 6 bases, with 13 bases spanning the gap. This CDR3 region has 13 residues. Germline CDR1 SEHNR, CDR2 FQNEAQ (reference sequence). Here the CDR3 DNA reads TGTGCCAGCACCACACCCCCCAGAAACATTCAGTACTTC. Amino acid sequence: CASTTPPRNIQYF.

The chain joins TRBV19 to TRBJ1-2, with D perhaps TRBD1 (6 bases). The germline V gene encodes CDR1 LNHDA and CDR2 SQIVND (reference sequence). CDR3 length equals 15 residues. V dropped 8 bases and J dropped 0 bases, with 16 bases sitting between them. The CDR3 region is CASSLRRTANYGYTF. The CDR3 region has the DNA TGTGCCAGTTCCCTGAGGAGGACAGCTAACTATGGCTACACCTTC.

The chain links TRBV2 to TRBJ1-1; D might be TRBD1 (5 bases). The CDR3 contains 16 residues. Between the trimmed V and J ends, which lost 6 bases and 3 bases, there was a span of 20 bases. Germline V gene lookup returns CDR1 SNHLY and CDR2 FYNNEI. For the CDR3, the DNA is TGTGCCAGCAGGACCACAGACGACAGAAAGGACACTGAAGCTTTCTTT. Its protein product is CASRTTDDRKDTEAFF.

The V and J genes are TRBV30 and TRBJ2-1, with 7 bases aligning to TRBD1. The ends lost 2 bases at V and 0 bases at J; junction bases unmatched: 7. Germline assignment: CDR1 GTSNPN and CDR2 SVGIG (reference sequence). This CDR3 spans 16 amino acids. This chain's CDR3 is CAWSFGQESSYNEQFF. DNA for the CDR3: TGTGCCTGGAGTTTCGGACAGGAAAGCTCCTACAATGAGCAGTTCTTC.

The chain couples TRBV4-3 to TRBJ1-2, with a tentative D call TRBD1 (6 bases). V shed 2 bases and J shed 3 bases, with 13 bases lying between them. Germline V gene lookup returns CDR1 LGHNA and CDR2 YSLEER. The CDR3 runs 15 residues. The CDR3 protein is CASSQRVGADYGYTF. DNA of the CDR3: TGCGCCAGCAGCCAAAGAGTGGGGGCAGACTATGGCTACACCTTC.

The genes are TRBV9 and TRBJ1-1; D is unresolved. The length of the CDR3 is 13 residues. Germline loops: CDR1 SGDLS, CDR2 YYNGEE. V lost 1 base, J lost 1 base, and 5 bases lay in between. Here the CDR3 DNA reads TGTGCCAGCAGCGTAACACCGAACACTGAAGCTTTCTTT. Protein product: CASSVTPNTEAFF. Full variable domain (outside the CDR3, taken from reference TRBV9 and TRBJ1-1): DSGVTQTPKHLITATGQRVTLRCSPRSGDLSVYWYQQSLDQGLQFLIQYYNGEERAKGNILERFSAQQFPDLHSELNLSSLELGDSALYFCASSVTPNTEAFFGQGTRLTVV.

This sequence joins TRBV10-3 and TRBJ2-5; 10 bases align to TRBD2. Germline CDR1 ENHRY, CDR2 SYGVKD. Trimming at V came to 2 bases and at J to 5 bases, leaving 11 bases not matched to a gene. The CDR3 runs 17 residues. The CDR3, as DNA: TGTGCCATCAGTGAGGGTAGCGGGGGGCCCGCAATGGAGACCCAGTACTTC. Translated: CAISEGSGGPAMETQYF.

This rearrangement joins TRBV6-5 to TRBJ2-5; 7 nucleotides line up with TRBD2. V was pared by 6 bases and J by 2 bases, with 9 bases of the junction left unmatched. This CDR3 has 15 amino acids. Germline V gives CDR1 MNHEY, CDR2 SVGAGI. CDR3 loop: CASSQAGRTQETQYF. The CDR3 DNA follows: TGTGCCAGCAGCCAAGCGGGGAGGACACAAGAGACCCAGTACTTC.

This chain uses TRBV27 with TRBJ1-1; D is undetermined. Trimming cost V 4 bases and J 4 bases, with 4 bases left between them. Germline CDR1 and CDR2: MNHEY and SMNVEV (reference sequence). The CDR3 is 11 residues long. Written as DNA, the CDR3 is TGTGCCAGCAGTTCGTTCACTGAAGCTTTCTTT. Translating gives CASSSFTEAFF.

The chain uses TRBV9 and TRBJ2-1, with TRBD2 matching 11 bases. Germline lookup yields CDR1 SGDLS and CDR2 YYNGEE. There are 15 residues in the CDR3. J gave up 2 bases and V 2 bases, and 0 bases lay outside the gene matches. The CDR3 nucleotides are TGTGCCAGCAGCGTGGGACTAGCGGCCTACAATGAGCAGTTCTTC. Translated: CASSVGLAAYNEQFF.

The chain links TRBV7-8 to TRBJ1-5; 8 nucleotides match TRBD1. V was pared by 5 bases and J by 0 bases, with 18 bases of the junction left unmatched. The CDR3 has 20 amino acids. Germline CDR1 and CDR2: SGHVS and FQNEAQ. The CDR3 is CASSGRALAGGEYSNQPQHF. The CDR3 nucleotides are TGTGCCAGCAGCGGAAGAGCGCTTGCAGGGGGCGAGTATAGCAATCAGCCCCAGCATTTT.

This chain connects TRBV6-5 to TRBJ1-4; D is unclear. The ends were cut back, 7 bases at V and 4 bases at J, with 13 bases in the middle. The CDR3 runs to 14 residues. CDR1 and CDR2 (germline): MNHEY, SVGAGI. The CDR3 loop reads CASTTYRYNEKLFF. CDR3 DNA sequence: TGTGCCAGCACGACTTATCGGTATAATGAAAAACTGTTTTTT.